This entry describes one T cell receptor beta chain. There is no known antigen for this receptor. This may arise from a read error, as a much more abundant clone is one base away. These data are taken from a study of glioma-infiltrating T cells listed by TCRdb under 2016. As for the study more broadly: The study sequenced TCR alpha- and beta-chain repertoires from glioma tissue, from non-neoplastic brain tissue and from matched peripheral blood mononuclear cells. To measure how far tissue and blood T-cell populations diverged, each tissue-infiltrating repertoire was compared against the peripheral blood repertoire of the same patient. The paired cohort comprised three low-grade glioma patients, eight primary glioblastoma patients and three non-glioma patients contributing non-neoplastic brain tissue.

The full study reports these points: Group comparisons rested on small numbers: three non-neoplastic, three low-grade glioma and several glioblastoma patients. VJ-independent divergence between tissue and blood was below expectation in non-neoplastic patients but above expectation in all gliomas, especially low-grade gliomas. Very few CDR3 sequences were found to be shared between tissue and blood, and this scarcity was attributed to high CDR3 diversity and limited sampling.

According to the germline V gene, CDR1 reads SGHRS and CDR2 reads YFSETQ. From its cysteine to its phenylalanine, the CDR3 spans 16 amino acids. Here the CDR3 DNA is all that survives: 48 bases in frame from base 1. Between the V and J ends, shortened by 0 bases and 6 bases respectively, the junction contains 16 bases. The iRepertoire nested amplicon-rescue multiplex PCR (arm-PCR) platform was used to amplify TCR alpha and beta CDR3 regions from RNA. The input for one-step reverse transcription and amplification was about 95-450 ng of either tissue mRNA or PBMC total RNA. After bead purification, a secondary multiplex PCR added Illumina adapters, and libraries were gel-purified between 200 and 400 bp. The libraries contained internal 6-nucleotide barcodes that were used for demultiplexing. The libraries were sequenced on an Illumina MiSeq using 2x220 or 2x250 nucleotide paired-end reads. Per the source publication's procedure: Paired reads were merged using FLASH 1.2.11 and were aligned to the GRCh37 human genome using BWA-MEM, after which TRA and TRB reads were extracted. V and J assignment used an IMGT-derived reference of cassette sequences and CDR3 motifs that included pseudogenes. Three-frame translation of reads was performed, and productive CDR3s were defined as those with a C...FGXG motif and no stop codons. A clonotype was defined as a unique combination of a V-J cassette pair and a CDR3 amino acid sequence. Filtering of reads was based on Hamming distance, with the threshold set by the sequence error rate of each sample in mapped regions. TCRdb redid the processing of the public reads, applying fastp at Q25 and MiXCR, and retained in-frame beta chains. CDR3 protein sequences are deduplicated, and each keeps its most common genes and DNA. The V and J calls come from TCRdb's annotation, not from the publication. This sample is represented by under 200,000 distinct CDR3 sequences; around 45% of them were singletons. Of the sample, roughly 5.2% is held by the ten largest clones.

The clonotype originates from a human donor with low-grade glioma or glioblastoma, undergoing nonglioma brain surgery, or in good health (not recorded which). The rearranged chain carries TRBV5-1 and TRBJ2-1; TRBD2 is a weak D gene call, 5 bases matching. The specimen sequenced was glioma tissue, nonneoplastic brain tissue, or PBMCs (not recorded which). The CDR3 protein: CASSLESSIPGNEQFF. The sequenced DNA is TGCGCCAGCAGCTTGGAATCTAGCATCCCCGGCAATGAGCAGTTCTTC.